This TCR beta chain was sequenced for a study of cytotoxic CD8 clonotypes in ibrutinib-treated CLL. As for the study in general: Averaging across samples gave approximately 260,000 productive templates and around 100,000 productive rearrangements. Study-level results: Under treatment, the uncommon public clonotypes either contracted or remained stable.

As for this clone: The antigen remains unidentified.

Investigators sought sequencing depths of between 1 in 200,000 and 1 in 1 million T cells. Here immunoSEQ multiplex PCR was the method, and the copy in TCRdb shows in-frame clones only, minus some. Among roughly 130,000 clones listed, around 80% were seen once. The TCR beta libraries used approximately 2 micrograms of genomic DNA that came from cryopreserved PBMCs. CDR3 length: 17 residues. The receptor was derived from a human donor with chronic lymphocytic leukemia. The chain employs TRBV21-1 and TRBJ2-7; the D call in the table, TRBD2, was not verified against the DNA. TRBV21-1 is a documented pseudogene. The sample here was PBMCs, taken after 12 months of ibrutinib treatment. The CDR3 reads CASSKGCGAPISYEQYF. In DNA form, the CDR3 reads TGTGCCAGCAGCAAAGGGTGCGGGGCCCCGATCTCCTACGAGCAGTACTTC.